The rows below give T cell receptor beta chains drawn from one sample of a study of control samples from healthy donors and cancer patients. Data came from immunoSEQ multiplex PCR; TCRdb stores just in-frame clones and leaves some out. The sample records around 55,000 clones, over 75% being singletons. The material sequenced was blood. These receptors were obtained from a man aged 45 to 65 in good health. The conserved cysteine and the conserved F or W are not part of the CDR3 here. The order of the fields is V gene, clone size, CDR3 protein. Clone size is stated in some rows and not others, as once, few, many or a class when expanded.

TRBV14	NA	ASSKRGDEQF
TRBV24-1	NA	ATSGPTGGRSGYT
TRBV19	NA	ASSPTGTYLGKLF
TRBV7-9	few	ASSLGQTGELGEQF
TRBV6-2/TRBV6-3	NA	ASSYSSQGVQETQY
TRBV10-3	NA	AINAGQFSGNTIY
TRBV3-1/TRBV3-2	NA	ASSYVGPYEQY
TRBV9	NA	ASSMTDTKGEKLF
TRBV24-1	NA	ATSDWVGTGELF
TRBV28	few	ASSDRAHTEAF
TRBV6-1	NA	ASSDPPGRRNTEAF
TRBV3-1/TRBV3-2	NA	ASSGGVSETQY
TRBV7-8	NA	ASSLRPGTGVSYEQY
TRBV12-5	NA	ASGFRLGSSYNSPLH
TRBV12-3/TRBV12-4	once	ASSRDRTYEQY
TRBV5-1	NA	ASSTSGLASYEQY
TRBV5-1	once	ASSSTGSPNEKLF
TRBV5-5	NA	ASSLTAGGSLSGANVLT
TRBV30	once	AWRSGRGGYEQY
TRBV3-1/TRBV3-2	NA	ASSQVVGVTEAF
TRBV21-1	NA	ASSKRASGSTYNEQF
TRBV24-1	NA	ATSDSGIPGQGNYGYT
TRBV5-6	NA	ASSSLLGDEQF
TRBV4-1	once	ASSQGLALNTGELF
TRBV12-3/TRBV12-4	NA	ASSFYNEQF
TRBV7-3	NA	ASSLTGGTNEKLF
TRBV11-2	NA	ASSVDDRGIIYEQY
TRBV6-5	once	ASSTFRGRAEAF
TRBV11-2	NA	ASSLDTSSGNTIY
TRBV18	NA	ASSPSGGRVSYNEQF
TRBV7-8	NA	ASSTHAGGVGPGEAF
TRBV9	NA	ASSAGTVNSPLH
TRBV23-1	NA	ASSQSPVRPCGLNNYGYT
TRBV3-1/TRBV3-2	NA	ASSQAGGHTQY
TRBV2	NA	ASKRSGGTGELF
TRBV27	NA	ASSFSPLGRTGESYEQY
TRBV9	NA	ASSVAGSGSPRTQY
TRBV19	once	ASSIVSGIGELF
TRBV27	NA	ASSSTGGPNQPQH
TRBV24-1	NA	ATSDNGQIYGYT
TRBV6-6	NA	ASSPTGGDEKLF
TRBV11-2	NA	ASTSLAGGNEQY
TRBV30	NA	AWRTGFGGAGNEQF
TRBV14	NA	ASRRSGANEKLF
TRBV5-1	NA	ASSSPGTGGKY
TRBV28	NA	ASTGGQESTEAF
TRBV3-1/TRBV3-2	NA	ASSQDSGFYGYT
TRBV2	NA	ASSDRGGNQPQH
TRBV28	NA	ASTGLAGAYIQY
TRBV28	NA	ASEGTDTQY
TRBV28	NA	ASSLSSGQGVYEQY
TRBV5-6	NA	ASSLGRLWGNTIY
TRBV13	NA	ASSPTIQGNEQF
TRBV7-2	few	ASSGGGNEQF
TRBV5-1	NA	ASSFQGEGANVLT